Listed below are T cell receptor beta chains from one sample, sequenced in a study of blood T cells in healthy people across ages. MiXCR, applied by TCRdb to the 5' RACE reads, yields one record per CDR3 protein. Here the sample spans about 1,400,000 distinct CDR3 sequences, approximately 59% being singletons. Sequenced material: blood. The receptors were gathered from a man younger than 30 in good health. The CDR3 runs from the conserved cysteine through the conserved F or W. The D gene is left open where the match is weak. Clone size is stated in some rows and not others, as once, few, many or a class when expanded.

>.|TRBV6-2/TRBV6-3|TRBJ2-7|.
TGTGCCAGCAGTCAAGACCGTGGACACCCCTACGAGCAGTACTTC
CASSQDRGHPYEQYF
>.|TRBV20-1|TRBJ2-7|few
TGCAGTGCCGATTCCGAGCAGTACTTC
CSADSEQYF
>.|TRBV7-2|TRBJ2-7|few
TGTGCCAGCAGCTTACAGGTCGCCGTGGGGAGCGAGCAGTACTTC
CASSLQVAVGSEQYF
>.|TRBV20-1|TRBJ2-7|.
TGCAGTCTACCTCTGAGAACTCCAACTTCCTACGAGCAGTACTTC
CSLPLRTPTSYEQYF
>.|TRBV5-6|TRBJ2-5|.
TGTGCCAGCAGTACGGGACTGGGGGGTGCAGAGACCCAGTACTTC
CASSTGLGGAETQYF
>.|TRBV11-2|TRBJ2-5|.
TGTGCCAGCAGCTGGAGCGACGGAAGCCAAGAGACCCAGTACTTC
CASSWSDGSQETQYF
>.|TRBV6-1|TRBJ2-7|.
TGTGCCAGCAGTGACCCGGCAGGGGCCTACGAGCAGTACTTC
CASSDPAGAYEQYF
>TRBD2|TRBV19|TRBJ2-3|.
TGTGCCAGTAGTATAGTTTTGCTAGCGGGAGCCGGAATTGATACGCAGTATTTT
CASSIVLLAGAGIDTQYF
>.|TRBV27|TRBJ2-5|.
TGTGCCAGCAGTACCTACCGGAACCGGGACAAGTACCAAGAGACCCAGTACTTC
CASSTYRNRDKYQETQYF
>TRBD2|TRBV4-1|TRBJ2-5|.
TGCGCCAGCAGCCAATGGCGGGGGGAGACCCAGTACTTC
CASSQWRGETQYF
>.|TRBV6-6|TRBJ2-2|.
TGTGCCAGCAGTTACGGGGGCACCACCGGGGAGCTGTTTTTT
CASSYGGTTGELFF
>.|TRBV29-1|TRBJ2-1|.
TGCAGCGTTGAGGGCAGGGGCCTACCCAATGAGCAGTTCTTC
CSVEGRGLPNEQFF
>.|TRBV2|TRBJ2-2|.
TGTGCCAGCAGTCCATCCAGAACCGGGGAGCTGTTTTTT
CASSPSRTGELFF
>TRBD1|TRBV24-1|TRBJ2-3|.
TGTGCCATCTCGGACAGGGCGACAGATACGCAGTATTTT
CAISDRATDTQYF
>TRBD2|TRBV27|TRBJ2-1|.
TGTGCCAGCAGTTCCGGGACTAGCGAAGACAATGAGCAGTTCTTC
CASSSGTSEDNEQFF
>.|TRBV5-4|TRBJ2-1|.
TGTGCCAGCAACTACGCCGGACGACGAGGTGAGCAGTTCTTC
CASNYAGRRGEQFF